Listed below are T cell receptor beta chains from one sample, sequenced in a study of CD8 T cells in ankylosing spondylitis. TCRdb re-called the 5' RACE reads with MiXCR, one entry per CDR3 protein. The table records about 130,000 distinct CDR3 sequences, around 9.7% of them present only once. The specimen was blood, either unsorted or a sorted T cell fraction (not recorded which). The receptors come from a male donor with ankylosing spondylitis or in good health (not recorded which). Both conserved end residues are part of each CDR3. Not all rows give a size; the values are once, few, many and, for expanded clones, a class.

V,size,J,CDR3
TRBV7-2,many,TRBJ2-7,CASRRGTGYEQYF
TRBV15,few,TRBJ1-2,CATSRVSNYGYTF
TRBV12-3/TRBV12-4,many,TRBJ2-7,CASSFTPDYEQYF
TRBV7-3,few,TRBJ2-1,CASSSPLAEFF
TRBV5-1,many,TRBJ2-4,CASSLALGGGAKNIQYF
TRBV27,few,TRBJ2-2,CASSRGENTGELFF
TRBV7-2,many,TRBJ2-6,CASSLVTGNSGANVLTF
TRBV19,many,TRBJ2-1,CASSIERTEQFF
TRBV24-1,many,TRBJ2-6,CATSDVVSGANVLTF
TRBV11-2,-,TRBJ2-3,CASSPLAGGPTDTQYF
TRBV5-1,-,TRBJ2-7,CASSHLAGGGDEQYF
TRBV6-2/TRBV6-3,many,TRBJ2-1,CASSFSHSEQFF
TRBV5-1,-,TRBJ2-7,CASSRTTSGGGTYEQYF
TRBV6-2/TRBV6-3,-,TRBJ2-7,CASSYLADRGGLSYEQYF
TRBV7-8,many,TRBJ2-7,CASSLQVYEQYF
TRBV14,many,TRBJ2-2,CASSQGYNTGELFF
TRBV20-1,many,TRBJ2-7,CSAINRDRGLYEQYF
TRBV28,many,TRBJ2-1,CASRERGGSSEQFF
TRBV27,-,TRBJ2-2,CASSWDRGTGVDGELFF
TRBV9,-,TRBJ2-1,CASSRGRGSYNEQFF
TRBV12-3/TRBV12-4,-,TRBJ2-3,CASSRAGRFLDTQYF
TRBV28,few,TRBJ1-5,CASRPLLTGHQPQHF
TRBV11-1,-,TRBJ2-1,CASSLAGLAGGFLVNEQFF
TRBV5-1,many,TRBJ2-1,CASSLHAENYNEQFF
TRBV15,few,TRBJ2-7,CATSRDTGDPYEQYF
TRBV11-1,many,TRBJ2-7,CASRTSGNYEQYF
TRBV10-3,-,TRBJ2-1,CAISDYGPTEGQFF
TRBV12-3/TRBV12-4,few,TRBJ2-3,CASRSSGRALSNTQYF